The clone carrying this T cell receptor beta chain has only a few counts. What it binds is not known. TCRdb reprocessed the 5' RACE reads via MiXCR and lists one record per CDR3 protein. The sample has over 600,000 distinct CDR3 sequences; 21% are singletons. The data belong to a study of identical twins. Overall study findings and caveats: The conclusions drew on cross-sectional statistical analysis instead of tracking the same donors.

J was trimmed by 6 bases and V by 6 bases; bases with no gene match: 13. The CDR3 contains 14 residues. CDR1 and CDR2 (germline): DFQATT, SNEGSKA (reference sequence). These records were also assigned to another study, of T cells expressing NK-cell markers. As that study records: Roughly 6 donors had dominant NKG2C+ clonotypes that comprised about 1.0-7.5% of their CD8+ T cells. The CD3+CD56-NKG2C+ fraction of a handful of donors was likewise dominated by these clonotypes.

The sequence was obtained from a woman under 30 in good health. Sequences were obtained from PBMCs. The chain uses TRBV20-1 and TRBJ2-7; 8 bases agree with TRBD1. CDR3 region: CSAIQGAKFREQYF. CDR3 in DNA: TGCAGTGCGATTCAGGGGGCGAAGTTCCGCGAGCAGTACTTC.